A selection of T cell receptor beta chains follows, all from one sample in a study of cytomegalovirus exposure and HLA in healthy donors. Assay: immunoSEQ multiplex PCR; the TCRdb copy retains only in-frame clones and omits some. The sample has 250,000 to 350,000 clones, 88% seen once. Specimen: PBMCs. These receptor sequences come from a man under 40 in good health and CMV-seronegative. Both conserved end residues are part of each CDR3. Fields, in order: clone size, D gene, J gene, V gene, CDR3 DNA, CDR3 protein. A D gene is named only where the DNA matches it firmly. The listing skips clone size in some rows; elsewhere it reads once, few, many or a size class.

once	TRBD1	TRBJ2-5	TRBV4-2	TGTGCCAGCAGCCAAAGGACAGGGGGAATCTTGCAAGAGACCCAGTACTTC	CASSQRTGGILQETQYF
-	TRBD1	TRBJ1-2	TRBV2	TGTGCCGGACGGACAGGGACAAACTATGGCTACACCTTC	CAGRTGTNYGYTF
-	-	TRBJ1-2	TRBV15	TGTGCCACCAGCAGAGTCGGGGTCACTAACTATGGCTACACCTTC	CATSRVGVTNYGYTF
-	TRBD1	TRBJ2-3	TRBV2	TGTGCCCGAGAAGAGAGGACAGGCATGGATACGCAGTATTTT	CAREERTGMDTQYF
-	-	TRBJ2-1	TRBV30	TGTGCCTGGAGCAGAGGGCCGTTCCCTTCGTTCTTC	CAWSRGPFPSFF
-	-	TRBJ1-3	TRBV29-1	TGCAGCGTTCAGGTAGACAGCTCTGGAAACACCATATATTTT	CSVQVDSSGNTIYF
once	TRBD1	TRBJ2-1	TRBV5-6	TGTGCCAGCAGCTCCCCGACAGGGGGCAATGAGCAGTTCTTC	CASSSPTGGNEQFF
-	-	TRBJ1-2	TRBV2	TGTGCCAGCAGCCTCGCCGCGAGTCTGTTGAATGGCTACACCTTC	CASSLAASLLNGYTF
-	-	TRBJ2-1	TRBV30	TGTGCCTACAAGGCGGGGTGGGCTAACAATGAGCAGTTCTTC	CAYKAGWANNEQFF
-	-	TRBJ2-1	TRBV4-1	TGCGCCAGCAGCCAAGACGTAAGACAGAGAAATGAGCAGTTCTTC	CASSQDVRQRNEQFF
-	-	TRBJ2-3	TRBV14	TGTGCCAGCAGCCGGCCCCTGGTGGGGGGGGCGGGAGATACGCAGTATTTT	CASSRPLVGGAGDTQYF
-	TRBD1	TRBJ1-5	TRBV6-5	TGTGCCAGCAGTTCTACAGGGGGAATGAATCAGCCCCAGCATTTT	CASSSTGGMNQPQHF
few	-	TRBJ1-1	TRBV2	TGTGCCAGCAGTCCGACAGGCAGTGAAGCTTTCTTT	CASSPTGSEAFF
-	TRBD2	TRBJ2-7	TRBV7-8	TGTGCCAGCAGTCGGGGGGGAGGGGACGAGCAGTACTTC	CASSRGGGDEQYF
-	-	TRBJ1-5	TRBV4-1	TGCGCCAGCAGCCAAGTGGGAGGGGGGACCAATCAGCCCCAGCATTTT	CASSQVGGGTNQPQHF
once	-	TRBJ2-7	TRBV4-3	TGCGCCAGCAGCCATACGGACAGTTTGGAGCAGTACTTC	CASSHTDSLEQYF
-	TRBD1	TRBJ2-7	TRBV13	TGTGCCAGCAGCGCCGGGACAGGGGACTACGAGCAGTACTTC	CASSAGTGDYEQYF